This paragraph covers one T cell receptor beta chain sequence. This entry comes from a study of blood T cell repertoires in COVID-19. Study context: Acute-phase and convalescent COVID-19 samples originated in the United States, Italy and Spain.

Profiling relied on immunoSEQ multiplex PCR, and the TCRdb table lists in-frame clones only, not all of them. The repertoire consists of just over 350,000 clones, with roughly 84% occurring once and the leading ten covering 2.5% to 3%. What was sequenced was PBMCs or T cells enriched from blood (not recorded which). The receptor comes from a woman in her twenties or thirties who had recovered from COVID-19.

The CDR3 sequence: CASSLQVNQPLAQHF. In DNA, the CDR3 is TGTGCCAGCAGCCTCCAGGTAAACCAGCCCTTGGCCCAGCATTTT. The chain combines TRBV11-3 with TRBJ1-5; D ambiguous. The CDR3 runs 15 residues. Germline V CDR1 and CDR2: SGHNT, YENEEA. Trimming stripped 5 bases from V and 11 bases from J, with 22 bases between.